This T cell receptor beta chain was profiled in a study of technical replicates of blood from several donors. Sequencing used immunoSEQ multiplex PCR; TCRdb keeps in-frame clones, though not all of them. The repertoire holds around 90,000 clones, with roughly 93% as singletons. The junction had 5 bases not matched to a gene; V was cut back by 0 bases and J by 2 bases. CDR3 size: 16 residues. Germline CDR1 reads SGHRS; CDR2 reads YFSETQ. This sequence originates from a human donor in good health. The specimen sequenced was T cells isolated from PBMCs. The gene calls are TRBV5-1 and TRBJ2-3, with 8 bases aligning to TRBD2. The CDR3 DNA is TGCGCCAGCAGCTTGGGCCGGGGGGGGATCACAGATACGCAGTATTTT. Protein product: CASSLGRGGITDTQYF.